This T cell receptor (beta chain) was identified during a study of T cell changes during pregnancy in multiple sclerosis. The method was immunoSEQ multiplex PCR; TCRdb's version includes in-frame clones alone and lacks a portion of them. The sample lists about 28,000 clones, around 85% occurring once. Germline loops: CDR1 KGHSH, CDR2 LQKENI. This CDR3 comprises 15 residues. The germline V and J ends were trimmed by 3 bases and 2 bases, with 11 bases remaining between them. The source material was CD8+ T cells from peripheral blood mononuclear cells, sampled after pregnancy. This sequence originates from a female donor with multiple sclerosis, enrolled in a pregnancy study. The V gene is TRBV18, the J gene TRBJ2-1; tentative D call: TRBD1 (5 bases). CDR3 amino acids: CASSPPQGAYNEQFF. The CDR3 DNA is TGTGCCAGCTCACCCCCGCAGGGCGCCTACAATGAGCAGTTCTTC.